These 3 T cell receptor beta chains were all obtained from the same sample, sequenced in a study of T cells in Graves' hyperthyroidism and ophthalmopathy. Authors of the study amplified TCR beta CDR3 regions from RNA transcripts. First-round RT-PCR of the TCR CDR3 relied on the HTBI primer set. TCRdb passed the multiplex PCR reads through MiXCR, listing each CDR3 protein once. The sample has roughly 570,000 distinct CDR3 sequences, around 16% seen once. The sample was blood. The receptors shown here come from a young woman with Graves' hyperthyroidism.

The chain links TRBV19 to TRBJ2-1, with TRBD2 identical over 10 bases. J gave up 7 bases and V 7 bases, and 16 bases lay outside the gene matches. Looked up from germline, CDR1 is LNHDA and CDR2 is SQIVND (reference sequence). CDR3 size: 17 residues. The CDR3: CASTVDLAGVRRNEQFF. In DNA form, the CDR3 reads TGTGCCAGTACCGTCGATCTAGCGGGGGTGAGGCGGAATGAGCAGTTCTTC.

This clonotype occurred many times. The chain carries TRBV5-1 and TRBJ2-2, with TRBD2 as a possible D gene (5 bases). V lost 0 bases to trimming and J lost 5 bases, with 8 bases between them. The CDR3 runs to 14 residues. Germline assignment: CDR1 SGHRS and CDR2 YFSETQ. Written as DNA, the CDR3 is TGCGCCAGCAGCTTGGCCCCGGGAACCGGGGAGCTGTTTTTT. Its translation is CASSLAPGTGELFF.

In its sample, this clonotype was seen many times. The chain links TRBV11-2 to TRBJ2-7, with TRBD1 matching over 11 bases. V shed 5 bases, J shed 1 base, and the junction held 10 bases outside the gene matches. Germline V CDR1 and CDR2: SGHAT, FQNNGV. This CDR3 has 17 amino acids. This CDR3 reads CASSGRGQGELSYEQYF. The CDR3 bases are TGTGCCAGCAGCGGAAGGGGACAGGGGGAATTGTCCTACGAGCAGTACTTC.